This entry is about one T cell receptor beta chain. What this receptor recognizes is not known. Base qualities are missing; no much larger clone stands one base away. Its CDR3 holds 14 amino acids, cysteine through phenylalanine. CDR3 DNA only is kept here, 42 bases in frame from base 1. Clipping removes 3 bases from V and 6 bases from J, with 3 as the unmatched junction base count. Per the germline V gene, SGHTA is the CDR1 and FQGNSA is the CDR2. The sample is drawn from a study of cytomegalovirus exposure and HLA in healthy donors (dated by TCRdb to 2016 to 2017). With respect to the entire study: According to a later analysis, the 120 or so validation repertoires were produced on the same platform as the approximately 620 repertoires of the first cohort. The study aimed to test whether cataloging public T cell receptors could reveal signatures of past pathogen exposure. To predict cytomegalovirus infection status, the study combined high-throughput TCR immunosequencing, statistical association of individual TCRs with disease status, and machine learning. In addition to the first cohort of roughly 670 subjects, a separate validation cohort of approximately 120 different subjects was used.

Library preparation used the immunoSEQ multiplex PCR assay. In the authors' own workflow: A statistical classification framework was developed to diagnose cytomegalovirus status using the catalog of TCR beta chain sequences. Not all clones reach the TCRdb copy of this immuneACCESS table, which keeps in-frame sequences only. Checked studies attribute under half of the gap to unresolved V genes and leave the rest unexplained. For V, J and clone size, that table is used; D and trimming come from the DNA. For this sample there are about 160,000 clones; more than 75% appear just once. The biggest ten clones account for under 3% of the sample. Paper-wide results and their limitations: Subsequent analysis determined that TCRs grouped into clusters in the first cohort also showed a tendency toward co-occurrence across the roughly 110 validation repertoires, and approximately 94% of cluster scores exceeded 0. It was suggested by the authors that the approach could potentially be generalized to other disease states and immunological phenotypes. A later analysis lacked HLA typing for the validation cohort, so it scored co-occurrence in that cohort across all 120 repertoires. In vitro tests confirmed that a few of the cytomegalovirus-associated TCR beta chains recognize cytomegalovirus antigens. The classifier was reported to diagnose cytomegalovirus status with high specificity and sensitivity in both the original cohort and the validation cohort. Across donors, most TCR sequences were observed very rarely, whereas some public TCRs were present in many individuals. In the study, roughly 160 TCR beta chains were listed as associated with cytomegalovirus.

Donors formed part of the validation cohort, which comprised about 130 subjects and was distinct from the first cohort of under 800 subjects. The material sequenced was PBMCs. The chain was built from TRBV7-2 and TRBJ2-2; 8 central nucleotides agree with TRBD2. The receptor was isolated from a man aged 18 to 35 in good health and CMV-seronegative. CDR3 protein: CASSFSGGPGELFF. DNA sequence: TGTGCCAGCAGCTTTTCGGGAGGGCCCGGGGAGCTGTTTTTT.